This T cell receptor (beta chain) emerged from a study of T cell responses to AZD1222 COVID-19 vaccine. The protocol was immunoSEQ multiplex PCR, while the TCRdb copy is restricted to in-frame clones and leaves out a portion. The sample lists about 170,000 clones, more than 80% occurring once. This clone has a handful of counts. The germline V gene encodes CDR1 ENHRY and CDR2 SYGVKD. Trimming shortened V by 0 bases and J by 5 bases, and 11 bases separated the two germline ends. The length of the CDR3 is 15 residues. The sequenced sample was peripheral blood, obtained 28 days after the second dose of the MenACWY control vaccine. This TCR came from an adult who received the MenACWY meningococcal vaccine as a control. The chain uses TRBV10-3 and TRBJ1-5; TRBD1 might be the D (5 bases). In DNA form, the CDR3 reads TGTGCCATCAGTGAGTCCGGGACCGCCGATCAGCCCCAGCATTTT. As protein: CAISESGTADQPQHF.